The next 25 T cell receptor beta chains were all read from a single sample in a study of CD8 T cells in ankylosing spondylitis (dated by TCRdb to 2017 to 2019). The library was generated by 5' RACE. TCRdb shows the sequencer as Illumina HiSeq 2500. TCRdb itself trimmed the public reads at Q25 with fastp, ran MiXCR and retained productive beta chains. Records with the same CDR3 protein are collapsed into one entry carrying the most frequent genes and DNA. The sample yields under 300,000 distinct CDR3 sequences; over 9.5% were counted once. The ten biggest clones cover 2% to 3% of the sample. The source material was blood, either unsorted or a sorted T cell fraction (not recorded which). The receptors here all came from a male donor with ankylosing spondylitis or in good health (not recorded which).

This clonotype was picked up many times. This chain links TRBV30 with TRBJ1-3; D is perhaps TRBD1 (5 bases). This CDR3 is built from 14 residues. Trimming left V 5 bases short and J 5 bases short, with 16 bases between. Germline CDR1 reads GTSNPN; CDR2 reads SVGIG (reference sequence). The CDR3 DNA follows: TGTGCCTGGCTTACCGGGACTAGGCGAAACACCATATATTTT. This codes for CAWLTGTRRNTIYF.

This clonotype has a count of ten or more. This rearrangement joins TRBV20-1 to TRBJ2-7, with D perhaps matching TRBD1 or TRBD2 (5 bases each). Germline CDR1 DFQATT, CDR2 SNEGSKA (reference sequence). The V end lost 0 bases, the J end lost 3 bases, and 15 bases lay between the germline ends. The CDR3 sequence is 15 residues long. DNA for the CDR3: TGCAGTGCTAGAGACTCCGGGACCTCTAACTACGAGCAGTACTTC. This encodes CSARDSGTSNYEQYF.

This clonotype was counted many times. CDR3 amino acids: CASSRRDAYEQYF. In DNA form, the CDR3 reads TGTGCCAGCAGCCGTCGGGACGCCTACGAGCAGTACTTC. The rearrangement links TRBV13 to TRBJ2-7; D is tentatively TRBD1 or TRBD2 (5 bases each). With 5 bases removed from V and 2 bases from J, the gap between germline ends came to 10 bases. Germline CDR1 PRHDT, CDR2 FYEKMQ (reference sequence). The CDR3 is 13 residues long.

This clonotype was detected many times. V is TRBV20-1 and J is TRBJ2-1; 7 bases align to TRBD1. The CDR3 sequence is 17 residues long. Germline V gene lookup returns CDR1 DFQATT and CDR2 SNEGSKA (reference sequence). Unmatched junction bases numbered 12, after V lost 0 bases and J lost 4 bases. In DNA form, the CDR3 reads TGCAGTGCTAGAGAGAGGGGGCCCAACCTAGTATACAATGAGCAGTTCTTC. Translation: CSARERGPNLVYNEQFF.

This CDR3 reads CASSFFEMDTEAFF. The CDR3 coding sequence is TGTGCCAGCAGCTTCTTCGAGATGGACACTGAAGCTTTCTTT. V and J are TRBV5-6 and TRBJ1-1; no clear D gene. This CDR3 is built from 14 residues. V shed 2 bases and J shed 3 bases, with 11 bases lying between them. Germline V gene lookup returns CDR1 SGHDT and CDR2 YYEEEE.

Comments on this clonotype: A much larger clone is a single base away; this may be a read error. CDR3 residues: CASSPGRGTTDTQYF. The CDR3 region has the DNA TGTGCCAGCAGCCCGGGACGGGGAACCACAGATACGCAGTATTTT. The rearrangement links TRBV7-9 to TRBJ2-3, with D possibly called TRBD1 or TRBD2 (5 bases each). The ends were cut back, 5 bases at V and 2 bases at J, with 14 bases in the middle. The CDR3 extends over 15 amino acids. CDR1 and CDR2 from the germline V gene are SEHNR and FQNEAQ (reference sequence).

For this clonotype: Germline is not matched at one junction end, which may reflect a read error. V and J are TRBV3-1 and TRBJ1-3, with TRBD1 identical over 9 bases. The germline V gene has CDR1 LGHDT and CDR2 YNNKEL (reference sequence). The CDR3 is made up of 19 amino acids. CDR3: CTSSGRDRATPNSGNTIYF. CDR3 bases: TGTACCAGCAGTGGCCGGGACAGGGCCACTCCGAACTCTGGAAACACCATATATTTT.

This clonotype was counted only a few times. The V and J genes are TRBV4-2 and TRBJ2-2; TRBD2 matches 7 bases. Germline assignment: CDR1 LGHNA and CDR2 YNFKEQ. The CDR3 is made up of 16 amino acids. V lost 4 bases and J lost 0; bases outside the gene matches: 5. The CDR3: CASSRPGGTNTGELFF. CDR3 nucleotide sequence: TGTGCCAGCAGCCGGCCCGGGGGGACGAACACCGGGGAGCTGTTTTTT.

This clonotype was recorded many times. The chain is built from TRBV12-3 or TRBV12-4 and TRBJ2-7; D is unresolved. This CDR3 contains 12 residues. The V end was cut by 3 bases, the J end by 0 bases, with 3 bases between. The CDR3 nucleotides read TGTGCCAGCAGTTTGATCTCCTACGAGCAGTACTTC. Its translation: CASSLISYEQYF.

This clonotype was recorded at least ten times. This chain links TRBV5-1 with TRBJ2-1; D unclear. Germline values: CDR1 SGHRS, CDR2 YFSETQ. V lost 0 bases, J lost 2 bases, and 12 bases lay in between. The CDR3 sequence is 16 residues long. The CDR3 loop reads CASSLVLRNAYNEQFF. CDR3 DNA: TGCGCCAGCAGCTTGGTATTGAGGAACGCCTACAATGAGCAGTTCTTC.

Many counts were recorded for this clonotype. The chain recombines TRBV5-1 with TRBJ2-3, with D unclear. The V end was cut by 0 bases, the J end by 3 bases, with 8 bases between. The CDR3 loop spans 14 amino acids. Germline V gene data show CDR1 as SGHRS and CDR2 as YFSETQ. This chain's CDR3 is CASSLGQRTDTQYF. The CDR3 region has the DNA TGCGCCAGCAGCTTGGGGCAGAGAACAGATACGCAGTATTTT. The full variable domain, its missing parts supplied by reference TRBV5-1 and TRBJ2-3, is KAGVTQTPRYLIKTRGQQVTLSCSPISGHRSVSWYQQTPGQGLQFLFEYFSETQRNKGNFPGRFSGRQFSNSRSEMNVSTLELGDSALYLCASSLGQRTDTQYFGPGTRLTVL.

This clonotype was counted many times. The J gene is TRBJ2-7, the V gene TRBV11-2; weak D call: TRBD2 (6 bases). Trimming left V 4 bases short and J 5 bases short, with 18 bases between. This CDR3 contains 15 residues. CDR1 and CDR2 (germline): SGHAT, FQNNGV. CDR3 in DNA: TGTGCCAGCAGCTCGGGGGTTCGTGCGAGAGACGAGCAGTACTTC. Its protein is CASSSGVRARDEQYF.

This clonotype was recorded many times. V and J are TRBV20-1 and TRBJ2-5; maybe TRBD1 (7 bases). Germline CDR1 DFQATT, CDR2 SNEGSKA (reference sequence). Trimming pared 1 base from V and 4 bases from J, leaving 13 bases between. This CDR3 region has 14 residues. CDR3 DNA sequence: TGCAGTGCTAGAGGGTACAGGGGAGGAGAGACCCAGTACTTC. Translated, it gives CSARGYRGGETQYF.

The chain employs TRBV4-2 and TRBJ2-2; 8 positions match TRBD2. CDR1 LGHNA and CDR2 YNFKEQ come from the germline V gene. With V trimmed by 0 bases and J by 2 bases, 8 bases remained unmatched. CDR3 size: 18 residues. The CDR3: CASSQELPGLVNTGELFF. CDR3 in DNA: TGTGCCAGCAGCCAAGAGCTCCCGGGACTAGTAAACACCGGGGAGCTGTTTTTT.

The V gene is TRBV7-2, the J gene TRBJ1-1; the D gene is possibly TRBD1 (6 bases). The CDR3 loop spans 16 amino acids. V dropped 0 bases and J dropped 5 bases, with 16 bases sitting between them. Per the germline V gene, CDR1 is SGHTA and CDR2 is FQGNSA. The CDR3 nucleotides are TGTGCCAGCAGCTTAGCCCGGGGGGGCATACAGACTGAAGCTTTCTTT. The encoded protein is CASSLARGGIQTEAFF.

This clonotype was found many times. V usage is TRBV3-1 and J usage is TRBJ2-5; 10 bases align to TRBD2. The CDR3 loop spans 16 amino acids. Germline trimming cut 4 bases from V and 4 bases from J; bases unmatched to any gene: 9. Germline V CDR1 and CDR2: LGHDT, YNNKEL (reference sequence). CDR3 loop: CASSPRGAGGRETQYF. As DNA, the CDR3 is TGTGCCAGCAGCCCCCGTGGAGCGGGAGGGAGAGAGACCCAGTACTTC.

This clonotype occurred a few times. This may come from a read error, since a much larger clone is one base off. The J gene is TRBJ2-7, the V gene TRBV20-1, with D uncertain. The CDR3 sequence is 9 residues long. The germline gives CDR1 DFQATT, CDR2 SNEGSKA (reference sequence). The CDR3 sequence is CSASYEQCF. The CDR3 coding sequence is TGCAGTGCCTCCTACGAGCAGTGCTTC.

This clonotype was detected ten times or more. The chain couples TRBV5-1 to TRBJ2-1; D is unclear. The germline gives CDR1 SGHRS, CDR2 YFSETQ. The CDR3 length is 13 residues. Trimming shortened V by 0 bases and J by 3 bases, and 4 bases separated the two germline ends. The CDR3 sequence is CASSLDGYNEQFF. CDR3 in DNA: TGCGCCAGCAGCTTGGACGGCTACAATGAGCAGTTCTTC.

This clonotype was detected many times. The CDR3 DNA sequence: TGTGCCAGCAGCTTGCAAGGGGGGGATAGCTCCTACGAGCAGTACTTC. This encodes CASSLQGGDSSYEQYF. The V call is TRBV5-6, the J call TRBJ2-7, with D tentatively TRBD2 (7 bases). The CDR3 consists of 16 residues. Germline V gives CDR1 SGHDT, CDR2 YYEEEE. The germline V and J ends were trimmed by 1 base and 0 bases, with 14 bases remaining between them.

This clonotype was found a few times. CDR3 amino acids: CASSPGKCHEQYF. The CDR3 DNA is TGTGCCAGCAGCCCGGGGAAGTGCCACGAGCAGTACTTC. The chain is built from TRBV21-1 and TRBJ2-7; the tabulated D call, TRBD1, remains unverified against the DNA. TRBV21-1 is a pseudogene locus. This CDR3 contains 13 residues.

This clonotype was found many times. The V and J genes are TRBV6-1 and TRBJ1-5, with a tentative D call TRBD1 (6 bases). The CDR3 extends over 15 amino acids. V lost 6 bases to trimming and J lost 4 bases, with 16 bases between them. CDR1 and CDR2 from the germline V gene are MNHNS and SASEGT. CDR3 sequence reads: CASSPTTGENQPQHF. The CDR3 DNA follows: TGTGCCAGCAGCCCCACGACAGGCGAAAATCAGCCCCAGCATTTT.

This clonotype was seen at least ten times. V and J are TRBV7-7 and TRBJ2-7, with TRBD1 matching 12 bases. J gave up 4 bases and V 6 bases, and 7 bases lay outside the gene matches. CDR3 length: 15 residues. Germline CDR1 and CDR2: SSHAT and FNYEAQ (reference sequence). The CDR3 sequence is CASSFGTGGWYEQYF. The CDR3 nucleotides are TGTGCCAGCAGTTTCGGGACAGGGGGCTGGTACGAGCAGTACTTC.

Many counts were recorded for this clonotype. Here the CDR3 reads CASSQVVAGVETQYF. The CDR3 DNA is TGTGCCAGCAGCCAAGTGGTAGCGGGAGTGGAGACCCAGTACTTC. The chain joins TRBV4-2 to TRBJ2-5, with TRBD2 matching 9 bases. V lost 1 base and J lost 5; bases outside the gene matches: 5. CDR1 and CDR2 from the germline V gene are LGHNA and YNFKEQ. The CDR3 spans 15 residues.

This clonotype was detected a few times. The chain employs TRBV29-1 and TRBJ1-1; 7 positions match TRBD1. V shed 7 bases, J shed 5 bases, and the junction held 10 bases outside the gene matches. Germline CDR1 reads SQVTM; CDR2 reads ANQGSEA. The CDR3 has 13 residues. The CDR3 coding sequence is TGCAGCGAATATGGGAGGGGGCTTACTGAAGCTTTCTTT. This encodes CSEYGRGLTEAFF.

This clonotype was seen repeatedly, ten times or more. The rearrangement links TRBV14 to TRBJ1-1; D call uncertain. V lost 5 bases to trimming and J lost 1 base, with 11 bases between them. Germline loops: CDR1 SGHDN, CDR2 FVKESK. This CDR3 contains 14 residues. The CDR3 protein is CASSFIPGNTEAFF. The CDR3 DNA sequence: TGTGCCAGCAGCTTTATCCCAGGGAACACTGAAGCTTTCTTT.